The 29 T cell receptor beta chains given below trace back to one sample, sequenced in a study of blood T cell repertoires in COVID-19. The assay was immunoSEQ multiplex PCR, and TCRdb's table has in-frame clones only and misses some. In the table there are about 120,000 clones, roughly 69% of which are singletons. The material sequenced was peripheral blood. These receptors were collected from a woman in her 70s with acute or convalescent COVID-19.

CDR3 in amino acids: CASARDRGRLEQYF. CDR3 DNA sequence: TGCGCCAGCGCCCGGGACAGGGGGCGGTTGGAGCAGTACTTC. The rearrangement joins TRBV5-1 to TRBJ2-7, with 12 bases matching TRBD1. Germline V gene data show CDR1 as SGHRS and CDR2 as YFSETQ. CDR3 length: 14 amino acids. With 7 bases clipped from V and 7 bases from J, the junction kept 9 bases outside the gene matches.

CDR3 region: CASSLNQGRETQYF. The CDR3 DNA follows: TGTGCCAGCAGCTTAAACCAGGGAAGAGAGACCCAGTACTTC. This chain links TRBV7-2 with TRBJ2-5; maybe TRBD1 (5 bases). The CDR3 has 14 amino acids. The germline gives CDR1 SGHTA, CDR2 FQGNSA. Deletions cut 2 bases from V and 4 bases from J, with 11 bases between. The variable domain in full, with the rest retrieved from reference TRBV7-2 and TRBJ2-5, is GAGVSQSPSNKVTEKGKDVELRCDPISGHTALYWYRQSLGQGLEFLIYFQGNSAPDKSGLPSDRFSAERTGGSVSTLTIQRTQQEDSAVYLCASSLNQGRETQYFGPGTRLLVL.

The V gene is TRBV6-2 or TRBV6-3, the J gene TRBJ1-2, with a possible D match to TRBD1 (5 bases). Germline CDR1 MNHEY, CDR2 SVGEGT. The V end lost 0 bases, the J end lost 4 bases, and 12 bases lay between the germline ends. The CDR3 spans 15 residues. The CDR3 sequence: CASSYSVSGSYGYTF. The CDR3 bases are TGTGCCAGCAGTTACTCAGTTTCAGGGTCCTATGGCTACACCTTC.

V usage is TRBV27 and J usage is TRBJ1-2, with D maybe TRBD1 (5 bases). Germline V CDR1 and CDR2: MNHEY, SMNVEV (reference sequence). CDR3 size: 13 residues. V lost 5 bases and J 4 bases, leaving 11 bases between the germline ends. The CDR3 nucleotides are TGTGCCAGCAGTAAGGGCAGGGTCTATGGCTACACCTTC. Translating it yields CASSKGRVYGYTF.

This clone was found a few times. This chain links TRBV13 with TRBJ2-1; 13 nucleotides line up with TRBD2. Germline CDR1 PRHDT, CDR2 FYEKMQ (reference sequence). The CDR3 is 17 residues long. V was clipped by 0 bases and J by 6 bases; unmatched bases: 5. The CDR3 sequence: CASSLGQLAGGGNEQFF. CDR3 DNA: TGTGCCAGCAGCTTAGGCCAACTAGCGGGAGGGGGCAATGAGCAGTTCTTC.

This chain uses TRBV28 with TRBJ1-6, with a possible D match to TRBD1 (5 bases). Trimming shortened V by 11 bases and J by 11 bases, and 22 bases separated the two germline ends. Germline CDR1 MDHEN, CDR2 SYDVKM. The CDR3 length is 14 residues. The CDR3 DNA sequence: TGTGCCTCCAGTGAGACAGCCTTTTGGGCACCCCTCCACTTT. This gives the protein CASSETAFWAPLHF.

Regarding this clone: The identical CDR3 is also encoded by other nucleotide sequences in the sample. The rearrangement uses TRBV2 and TRBJ2-7; D is unclear. The CDR3 totals 10 residues. The germline V gene has CDR1 SNHLY and CDR2 FYNNEI. V lost 5 bases and J lost 3, with 2 bases in between. In DNA, the CDR3 is TGTGCCAGCAGTCTCTACGAGCAGTACTTC. This gives the protein CASSLYEQYF.

CDR3 DNA sequence: TGTGCCAGCAGCTTGGCCGGCTCTGGGGCCAACGTCCTGACTTTC. It is translated as CASSLAGSGANVLTF. This rearrangement joins TRBV5-4 to TRBJ2-6; D uncertain. The V gene's germline CDR1 is SGHNT and CDR2 YYREEE (reference sequence). V gave up 0 bases and J gave up 0 bases, with 4 bases separating them. The CDR3 totals 15 residues.

Concerning this clone itself: The same CDR3 is also encoded by other DNA sequences in this sample. The CDR3 nucleotides are TGTGCCAGCTCACCGGGACAGAATACTGAAGCTTTCTTT. Protein sequence: CASSPGQNTEAFF. The chain uses TRBV18 and TRBJ1-1; 7 bases line up with TRBD1. The J segment lost 5 bases and the V segment lost 3 bases, leaving 3 bases of the junction unmatched. Germline V gene lookup returns CDR1 KGHSH and CDR2 LQKENI. This CDR3 spans 13 amino acids.

The CDR3 protein is CASSIDFGIYYNEQFF. In DNA, the CDR3 is TGTGCCAGTAGTATAGATTTCGGGATTTACTACAATGAGCAGTTCTTC. The gene calls are TRBV19 and TRBJ2-1; a possible D gene is TRBD2 (5 bases). The CDR3 loop spans 16 amino acids. Between the trimmed V and J ends, which lost 0 bases and 3 bases, there was a span of 12 bases. Per germline, CDR1 LNHDA and CDR2 SQIVND (reference sequence).

The chain uses TRBV2 and TRBJ2-5; D gene ambiguous. The CDR3 spans 13 residues. V was clipped by 4 bases and J by 1 base, with 7 bases between them. Germline V lookup: CDR1 SNHLY, CDR2 FYNNEI. This CDR3 is CASSVASQETQYF. CDR3 DNA: TGTGCCAGCAGTGTCGCGTCCCAAGAGACCCAGTACTTC.

The CDR3, as DNA: TGTGCCAGCAGTGAAGTGGGCAGGGGGGAAGCTTTCTTT. This translates into CASSEVGRGEAFF. The rearrangement uses TRBV6-1 and TRBJ1-1; 7 bases align to TRBD1. The CDR3 loop spans 13 amino acids. V was clipped by 1 base and J by 8 bases; unmatched bases: 4. CDR1 and CDR2 from the germline V gene are MNHNS and SASEGT.

This clone has at least ten counts. CDR3 sequence: CASGLTLQGEQYF. In DNA, the CDR3 is TGTGCCAGCGGACTGACCCTCCAAGGGGAGCAGTACTTC. The chain employs TRBV7-7 and TRBJ2-7, with D possibly TRBD2 on 5 matching bases. Germline V gene data show CDR1 as SSHAT and CDR2 as FNYEAQ (reference sequence). V was pared by 8 bases and J by 7 bases, with 18 bases between. The CDR3 has 13 amino acids.

The J gene is TRBJ2-1, the V gene TRBV6-6; 9 nucleotides agree with TRBD1. V lost 0 bases and J lost 7; bases outside the gene matches: 7. This CDR3 region has 16 residues. Germline V gives CDR1 MNHNY, CDR2 SVGAGI (reference sequence). CDR3 DNA sequence: TGTGCCAGCAGTTACTCTGGAGGACAGGGGAAAAATGAGCAGTTCTTC. Translating it yields CASSYSGGQGKNEQFF.

This chain uses TRBV18 with TRBJ2-2; D unresolved. Germline assignment: CDR1 KGHSH and CDR2 LQKENI. The CDR3 has 15 amino acids. Trimming took 4 bases from V and 5 from J, leaving 14 bases between them. The CDR3 coding sequence is TGTGCCAGCTCACTAAGTTTAACGACAACCGGGGAGCTGTTTTTT. This translates into CASSLSLTTTGELFF.

The V gene is TRBV10-3, the J gene TRBJ2-7, with 13 bases aligning to TRBD2. The V segment lost 3 bases and the J segment 0 bases; nucleotides outside the gene matches: 2. Per germline, CDR1 ENHRY and CDR2 SYGVKD. CDR3 size: 16 residues. The CDR3 here is CAISDWTSGSSYEQYF. The DNA for the CDR3 is TGTGCCATCAGTGACTGGACTAGCGGGAGCTCCTACGAGCAGTACTTC.

In DNA, the CDR3 is TGTGCCAGCAGCTCAAACGCCGGACTAATAATCTCCTACGAGCAGTACTTC. Translating it yields CASSSNAGLIISYEQYF. The chain couples TRBV28 to TRBJ2-7; weak D call: TRBD2 (6 bases). The CDR3 extends over 17 amino acids. Germline CDR1 is MDHEN and CDR2 is SYDVKM. V lost 6 bases, J lost 0 bases, and 21 bases lay in between.

V gene TRBV19 combines with J gene TRBJ2-1; maybe TRBD2 (6 bases). This CDR3 is built from 14 residues. Trimming stripped 5 bases from V and 3 bases from J, with 11 bases between. Germline V lookup: CDR1 LNHDA, CDR2 SQIVND (reference sequence). The CDR3 DNA reads as TGTGCCAGTAGTCCAGAGCGGGTCTACAATGAGCAGTTCTTC. Amino acid sequence: CASSPERVYNEQFF.

This clone showed up just once. This rearrangement joins TRBV18 to TRBJ2-3, with 7 positions matching TRBD2. The CDR3 spans 15 residues. Germline-derived CDR1 and CDR2 are KGHSH and LQKENI. After removal of 3 bases from V and 7 bases from J, the junction contained 10 bases not matched to a gene. CDR3 residues: CASSPGRGSHHTQYF. CDR3 DNA: TGTGCCAGCTCACCGGGCCGCGGGAGTCATCATACGCAGTATTTT.

This clone has only a few counts. This chain's CDR3 is CSAARGGSYEQYF. The DNA for the CDR3 is TGCAGCGCCGCCCGGGGGGGGTCCTACGAGCAGTACTTC. The chain has TRBV29-1 and TRBJ2-7, with 8 bases fitting TRBD2. This CDR3 contains 13 residues. Per germline, CDR1 SQVTM and CDR2 ANQGSEA. With 7 bases clipped from V and 1 base from J, the junction kept 6 bases outside the gene matches.

The CDR3 coding sequence is TGTGCCAGTAGTCAGGGGGCTATCGGGGAGCTGTTTTTT. Amino acid sequence: CASSQGAIGELFF. The chain joins TRBV19 to TRBJ2-2, with 8 bases matching TRBD1. V lost 5 bases and J lost 7; bases outside the gene matches: 3. Germline V gives CDR1 LNHDA, CDR2 SQIVND (reference sequence). The CDR3 runs 13 residues.

The rearrangement links TRBV6-5 to TRBJ2-7, with 7 bases identical to TRBD2. This CDR3 has 13 amino acids. The V gene end was trimmed by 6 bases and the J gene end by 4 bases; junction bases not matched to a gene: 6. The germline CDR1 and CDR2 sequences are MNHEY and SVGAGI. The CDR3 reads CASRGRVAYEQYF. The CDR3 coding sequence is TGTGCCAGCAGGGGGAGGGTAGCATACGAGCAGTACTTC.

The gene calls are TRBV7-6 and TRBJ2-1; TRBD2 matches 7 bases. The CDR3 has 15 residues. After removal of 2 bases from V and 5 bases from J, the junction contained 6 bases not matched to a gene. Germline V gene sequence: CDR1 SGHVS, CDR2 FNYEAQ. As DNA, the CDR3 is TGTGCCAGCAGCTTATCGAGCGGGACTCACAATGAGCAGTTCTTC. Encoded protein: CASSLSSGTHNEQFF.

V is TRBV28 and J is TRBJ1-2; TRBD1 is a possible D gene (5 bases). V lost 5 bases, J lost 4 bases, and 17 bases lay in between. Germline assignment: CDR1 MDHEN and CDR2 SYDVKM. The length of the CDR3 is 15 residues. CDR3 in amino acids: CASSLGGGVRYGYTF. DNA for the CDR3: TGTGCCAGCAGTCTCGGGGGTGGGGTACGCTATGGCTACACCTTC.

This sequence joins TRBV5-5 and TRBJ2-6; D unresolved. The CDR3 length is 15 residues. The V and J ends lost 1 base and 3 bases respectively, with 8 bases between them. Germline CDR1 is SGHKS and CDR2 is YYEKEE (reference sequence). CDR3 DNA: TGTGCCAGCAGCTTGAACAACTATGGGGCCAACGTCCTGACTTTC. It yields the protein CASSLNNYGANVLTF.

This sequence joins TRBV3-1 (or the pseudogene TRBV3-2) and TRBJ2-2, with TRBD2 matching 11 bases. The V segment lost 1 base and the J segment 5 bases; nucleotides outside the gene matches: 0. CDR3 length: 15 amino acids. Per the germline V gene, CDR1 is LGHDT and CDR2 is YNNKEL (reference sequence). CDR3 sequence: CASSQGLAGTGELFF. The DNA for the CDR3 is TGTGCCAGCAGCCAAGGACTAGCGGGAACCGGGGAGCTGTTTTTT.

The chain recombines TRBV30 with TRBJ1-5; 8 bases align to TRBD1. The CDR3 contains 17 residues. Germline CDR1 GTSNPN, CDR2 SVGIG (reference sequence). Trimming removed 1 base from V and 4 bases from J; junction bases left unmatched: 12. CDR3 protein: CAWSGRGGQGKNQPQHF. CDR3 in DNA: TGTGCCTGGAGTGGAAGGGGAGGACAGGGAAAGAATCAGCCCCAGCATTTT.

The genes are TRBV7-6 and TRBJ2-5; tentatively, D is TRBD1 (6 bases). The V end lost 5 bases, the J end lost 4 bases, and 17 bases lay between the germline ends. The CDR3 length is 15 residues. Germline values: CDR1 SGHVS, CDR2 FNYEAQ. The CDR3 spells CASSTQQGFGETQYF. In nucleotides, the CDR3 is TGTGCCAGCAGCACCCAACAGGGTTTTGGAGAGACCCAGTACTTC.

This clone was observed a single time. V and J are TRBV6-5 and TRBJ2-1, with TRBD2 matching 9 bases. Germline V lookup: CDR1 MNHEY, CDR2 SVGAGI. Losses at the gene ends were 8 bases for V and 2 bases for J; bases not matched to a gene: 4. The CDR3 runs to 14 residues. CDR3 nucleotides: TGTGCCAGCCAGACTAGCGGTGCCTACAATGAGCAGTTCTTC. Translating gives CASQTSGAYNEQFF.